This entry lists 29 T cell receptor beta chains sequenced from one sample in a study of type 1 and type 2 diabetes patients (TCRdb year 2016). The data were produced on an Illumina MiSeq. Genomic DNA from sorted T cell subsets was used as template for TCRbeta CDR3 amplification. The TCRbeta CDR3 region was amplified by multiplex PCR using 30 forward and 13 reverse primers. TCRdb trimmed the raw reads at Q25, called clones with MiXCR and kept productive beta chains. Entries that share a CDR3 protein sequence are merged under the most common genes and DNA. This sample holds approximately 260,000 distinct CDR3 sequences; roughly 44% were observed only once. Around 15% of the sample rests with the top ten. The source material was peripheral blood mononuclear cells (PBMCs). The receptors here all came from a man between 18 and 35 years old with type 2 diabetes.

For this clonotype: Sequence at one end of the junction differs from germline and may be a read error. CDR3 nucleotide sequence: TGTGCCAGCAGTTTCCGGGGGACAGGTCACGTATTC. It yields the protein CASSFRGTGHVF. V is TRBV28 and J is TRBJ2-7; 8 nucleotides align to TRBD1. Per germline, CDR1 MDHEN and CDR2 SYDVKM. The CDR3 covers 12 residues.

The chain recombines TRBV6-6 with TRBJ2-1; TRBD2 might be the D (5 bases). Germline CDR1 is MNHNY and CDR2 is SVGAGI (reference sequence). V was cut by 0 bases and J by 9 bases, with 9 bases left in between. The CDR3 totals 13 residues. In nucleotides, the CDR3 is TGTGCCAGCAGTTACTCGATTGGAGGTGAGCAGTTCTTC. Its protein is CASSYSIGGEQFF.

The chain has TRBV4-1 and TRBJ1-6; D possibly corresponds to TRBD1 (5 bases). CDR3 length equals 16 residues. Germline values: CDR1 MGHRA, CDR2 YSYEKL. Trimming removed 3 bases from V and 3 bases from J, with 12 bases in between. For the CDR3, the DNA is TGCGCCAGCAGCCACTCTGACAGTGACTATAATTCACCCCTCCACTTT. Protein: CASSHSDSDYNSPLHF.

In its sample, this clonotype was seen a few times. As DNA, the CDR3 is TGTGCCAGCCGAGACAGGGCCGATGGCTACACCTTC. This translates into CASRDRADGYTF. The chain combines TRBV19 with TRBJ1-2, with 7 positions matching TRBD1. Germline-derived CDR1 and CDR2 are LNHDA and SQIVND (reference sequence). The ends lost 9 bases at V and 6 bases at J; junction bases unmatched: 7. This CDR3 comprises 12 residues.

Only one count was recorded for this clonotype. CDR3 in amino acids: CSVRGLAGGREQYF. The DNA of the CDR3 is TGCAGCGTGAGAGGGCTAGCGGGGGGACGCGAGCAGTACTTC. The V gene is TRBV29-1, the J gene TRBJ2-7, with 11 bases identical to TRBD2. Germline CDR1 and CDR2: SQVTM and ANQGSEA. This CDR3 has 14 amino acids. V lost 6 bases, J lost 6 bases, and 10 bases stayed unmatched.

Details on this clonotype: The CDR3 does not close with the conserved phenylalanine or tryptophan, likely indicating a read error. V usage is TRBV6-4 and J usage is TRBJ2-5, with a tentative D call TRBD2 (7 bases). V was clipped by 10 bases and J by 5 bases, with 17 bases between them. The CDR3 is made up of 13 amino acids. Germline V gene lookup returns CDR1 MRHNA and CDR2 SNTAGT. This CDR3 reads CAISGRGLETQYC. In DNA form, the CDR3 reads TGTGCCATCTCGGGGCGGGGGCTTGAGACCCAGTACTGC.

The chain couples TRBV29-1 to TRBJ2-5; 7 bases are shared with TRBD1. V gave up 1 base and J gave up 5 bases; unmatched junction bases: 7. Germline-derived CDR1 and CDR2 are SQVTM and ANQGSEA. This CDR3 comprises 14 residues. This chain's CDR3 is CSVEALGGWETQYF. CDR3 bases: TGCAGCGTTGAAGCCCTAGGGGGCTGGGAGACCCAGTACTTC.

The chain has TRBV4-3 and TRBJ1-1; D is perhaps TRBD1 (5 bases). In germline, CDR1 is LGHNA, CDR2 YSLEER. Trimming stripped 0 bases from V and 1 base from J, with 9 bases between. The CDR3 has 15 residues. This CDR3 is CASSQEGTGNTEAFF. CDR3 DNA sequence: TGCGCCAGCAGCCAAGAGGGGACGGGGAACACTGAAGCTTTCTTT.

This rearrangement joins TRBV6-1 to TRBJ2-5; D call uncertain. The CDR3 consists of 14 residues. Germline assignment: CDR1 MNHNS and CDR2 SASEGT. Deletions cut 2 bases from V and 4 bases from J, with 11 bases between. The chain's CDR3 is CASSEPGLGETQYF. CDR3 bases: TGTGCCAGCAGTGAACCGGGTTTGGGAGAGACCCAGTACTTC.

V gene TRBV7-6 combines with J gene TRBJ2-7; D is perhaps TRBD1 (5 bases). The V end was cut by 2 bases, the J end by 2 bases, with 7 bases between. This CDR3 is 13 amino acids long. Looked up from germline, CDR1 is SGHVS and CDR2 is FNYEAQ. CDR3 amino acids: CASSLKQAYEQYF. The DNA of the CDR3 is TGTGCCAGCAGCTTAAAACAGGCCTACGAGCAGTACTTC.

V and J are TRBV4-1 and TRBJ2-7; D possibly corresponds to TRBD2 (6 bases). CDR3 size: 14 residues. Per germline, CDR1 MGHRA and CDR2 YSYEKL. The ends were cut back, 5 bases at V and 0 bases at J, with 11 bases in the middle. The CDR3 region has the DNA TGCGCCAGCAGCGGCGGGGACTCCTCCTACGAGCAGTACTTC. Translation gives CASSGGDSSYEQYF.

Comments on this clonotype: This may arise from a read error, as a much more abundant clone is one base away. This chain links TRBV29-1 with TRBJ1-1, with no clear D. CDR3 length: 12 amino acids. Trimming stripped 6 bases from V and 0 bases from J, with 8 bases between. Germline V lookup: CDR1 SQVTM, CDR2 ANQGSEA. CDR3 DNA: TGCAGCGTAACCGTGGTGAACACTGAAGCTTTCTTT. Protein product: CSVTVVNTEAFF.

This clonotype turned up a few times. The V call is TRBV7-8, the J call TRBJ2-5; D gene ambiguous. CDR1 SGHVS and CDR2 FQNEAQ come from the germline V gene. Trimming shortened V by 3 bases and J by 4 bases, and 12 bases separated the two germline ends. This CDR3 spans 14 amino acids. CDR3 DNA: TGTGCCAGCAGCTTCCTAGAGAGGTTAGAGACCCAGTACTTC. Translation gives CASSFLERLETQYF. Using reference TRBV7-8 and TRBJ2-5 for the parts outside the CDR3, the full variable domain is GAGVSQSPRYKVAKRGQDVALRCDPISGHVSLFWYQQALGQGPEFLTYFQNEAQLDKSGLPSDRFFAERPEGSVSTLKIQRTQQEDSAVYLCASSFLERLETQYFGPGTRLLVL.

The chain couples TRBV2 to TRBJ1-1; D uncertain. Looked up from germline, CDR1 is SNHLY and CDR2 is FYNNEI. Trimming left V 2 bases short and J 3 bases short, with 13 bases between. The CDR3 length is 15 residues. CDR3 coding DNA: TGTGCCAGCAGTGAACCCCCGTCGGGGTACACTGAAGCTTTCTTT. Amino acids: CASSEPPSGYTEAFF.

The CDR3 loop is CASSIGKITEKLFF. CDR3 nucleotides: TGTGCCAGTAGTATAGGGAAGATAACGGAAAAACTGTTTTTT. The chain has TRBV19 and TRBJ1-4; D gene ambiguous. This CDR3 contains 14 residues. The V gene lost 1 base and the J gene lost 8 bases, with 11 bases spanning the gap. Germline assignment: CDR1 LNHDA and CDR2 SQIVND (reference sequence).

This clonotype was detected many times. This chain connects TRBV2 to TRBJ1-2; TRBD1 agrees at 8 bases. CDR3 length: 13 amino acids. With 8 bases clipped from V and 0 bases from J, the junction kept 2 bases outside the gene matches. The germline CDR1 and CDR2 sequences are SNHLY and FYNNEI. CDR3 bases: TGTGCCAGCGAGGACAGGGCTAACTATGGCTACACCTTC. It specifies CASEDRANYGYTF.

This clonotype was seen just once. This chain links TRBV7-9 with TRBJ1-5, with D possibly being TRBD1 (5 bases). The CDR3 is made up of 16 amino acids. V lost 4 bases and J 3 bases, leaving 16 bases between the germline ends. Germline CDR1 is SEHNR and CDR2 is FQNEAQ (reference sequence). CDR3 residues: CASSYQGRPLNQPQHF. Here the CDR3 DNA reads TGTGCCAGCAGCTATCAGGGTAGGCCCCTCAATCAGCCCCAGCATTTT.

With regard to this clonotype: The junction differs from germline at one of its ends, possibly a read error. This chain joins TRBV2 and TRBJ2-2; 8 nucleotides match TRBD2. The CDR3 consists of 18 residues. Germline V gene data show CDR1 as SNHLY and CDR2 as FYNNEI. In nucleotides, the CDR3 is TGTGCCATCAGTGGATCCCCCCTAGCGGGCCCTAACACCGGGGAGCTGTTTTTT. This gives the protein CAISGSPLAGPNTGELFF.

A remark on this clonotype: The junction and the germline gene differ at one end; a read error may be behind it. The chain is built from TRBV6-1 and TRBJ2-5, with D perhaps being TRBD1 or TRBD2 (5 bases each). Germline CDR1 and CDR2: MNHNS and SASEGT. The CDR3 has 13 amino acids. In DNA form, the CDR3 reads TGTGCCATCAGTGAGATGGGGGAAGAGACCCAGTACTTC. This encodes CAISEMGEETQYF.

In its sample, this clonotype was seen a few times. CDR3 DNA: TGTGCCAGCAGCTGGGGCCCACAGGGGTACGAGCAGTACTTC. Translated: CASSWGPQGYEQYF. V is TRBV7-2 and J is TRBJ2-7; 7 bases are a match to TRBD1. The CDR3 is made up of 14 amino acids. Germline V gene sequence: CDR1 SGHTA, CDR2 FQGNSA. After removal of 4 bases from V and 4 bases from J, the junction contained 7 bases not matched to a gene. Supplemented by reference TRBV7-2 and TRBJ2-7, the full variable domain reads GAGVSQSPSNKVTEKGKDVELRCDPISGHTALYWYRQSLGQGLEFLIYFQGNSAPDKSGLPSDRFSAERTGGSVSTLTIQRTQQEDSAVYLCASSWGPQGYEQYFGPGTRLTVT.

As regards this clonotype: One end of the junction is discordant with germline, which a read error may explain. The DNA for the CDR3 is TGTGCCAGCAGCGCCACGGGACGGACAGAAGAGACCCAGTGCTTC. Translation: CASSATGRTEETQCF. The V gene is TRBV6-1, the J gene TRBJ2-5; TRBD1 might be the D (6 bases). Germline CDR1 and CDR2: MNHNS and SASEGT. The CDR3 has 15 residues.

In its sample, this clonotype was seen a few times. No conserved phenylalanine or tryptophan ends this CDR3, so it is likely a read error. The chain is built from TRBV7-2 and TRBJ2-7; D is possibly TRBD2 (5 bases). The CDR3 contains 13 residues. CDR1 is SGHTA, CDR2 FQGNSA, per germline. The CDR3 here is CVSSSGVVYEQYL. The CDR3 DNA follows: TGTGTCAGCAGCTCCGGGGTGGTCTACGAGCAGTACCTC.

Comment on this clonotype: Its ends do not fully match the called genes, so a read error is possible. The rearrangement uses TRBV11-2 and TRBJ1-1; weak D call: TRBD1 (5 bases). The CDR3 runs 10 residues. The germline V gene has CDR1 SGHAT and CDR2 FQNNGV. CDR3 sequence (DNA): TGTGCCAGCAGCTTGGGACGCACCTCATTT. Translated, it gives CASSLGRTSF. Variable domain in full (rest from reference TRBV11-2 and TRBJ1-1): EAGVAQSPRYKIIEKRQSVAFWCNPISGHATLYWYQQILGQGPKLLIQFQNNGVVDDSQLPKDRFSAERLKGVDSTLKIQPAKLEDSAVYLCASSLGRTSFGQGTRLTVV.

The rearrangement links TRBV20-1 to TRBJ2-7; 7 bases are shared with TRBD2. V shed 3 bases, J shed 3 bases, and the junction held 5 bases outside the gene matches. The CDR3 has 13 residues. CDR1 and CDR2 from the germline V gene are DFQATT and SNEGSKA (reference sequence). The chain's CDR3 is CSARGRADYEQYF. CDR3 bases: TGCAGTGCTAGGGGGAGGGCCGACTACGAGCAGTACTTC.

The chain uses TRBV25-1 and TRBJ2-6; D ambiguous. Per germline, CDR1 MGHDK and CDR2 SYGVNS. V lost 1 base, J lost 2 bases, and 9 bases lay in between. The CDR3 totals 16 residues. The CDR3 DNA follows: TGTGCCAGCAGTGAATCCAGGATGCCTGGGGCCAACGTCCTGACTTTC. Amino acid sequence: CASSESRMPGANVLTF.

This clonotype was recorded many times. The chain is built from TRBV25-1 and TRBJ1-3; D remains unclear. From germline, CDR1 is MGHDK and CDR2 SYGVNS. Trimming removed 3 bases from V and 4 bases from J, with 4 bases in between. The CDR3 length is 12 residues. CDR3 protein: CASSERGNTIYF. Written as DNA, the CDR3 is TGTGCCAGCAGTGAGCGAGGAAACACCATATATTTT.

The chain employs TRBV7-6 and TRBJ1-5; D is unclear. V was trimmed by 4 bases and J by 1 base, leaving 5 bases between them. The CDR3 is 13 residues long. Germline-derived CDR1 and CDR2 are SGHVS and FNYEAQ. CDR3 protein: CASSSWSNQPQHF. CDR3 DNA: TGTGCCAGCAGCTCGTGGAGCAATCAGCCCCAGCATTTT. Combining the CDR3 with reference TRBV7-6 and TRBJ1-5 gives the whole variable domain GAGVSQSPRYKVTKRGQDVALRCDPISGHVSLYWYRQALGQGPEFLTYFNYEAQQDKSGLPNDRFSAERPEGSISTLTIQRTEQRDSAMYRCASSSWSNQPQHFGDGTRLSIL.

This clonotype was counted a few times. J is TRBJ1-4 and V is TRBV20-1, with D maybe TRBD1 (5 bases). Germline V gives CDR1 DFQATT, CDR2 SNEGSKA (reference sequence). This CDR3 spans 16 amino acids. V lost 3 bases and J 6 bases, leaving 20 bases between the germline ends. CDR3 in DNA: TGCAGTGCTAGTAGGAATGTCGGGGGGACTGATGAAAAACTGTTTTTT. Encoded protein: CSASRNVGGTDEKLFF.

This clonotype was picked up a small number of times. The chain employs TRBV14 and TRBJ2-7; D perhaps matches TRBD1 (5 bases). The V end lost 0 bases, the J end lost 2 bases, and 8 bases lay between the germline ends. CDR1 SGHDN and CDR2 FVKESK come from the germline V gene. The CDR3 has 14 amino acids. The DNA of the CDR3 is TGTGCCAGCAGCCAAGACAGGGAAGCCTACGAGCAGTACTTC. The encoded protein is CASSQDREAYEQYF.